One and the same sample provided the 18 T cell receptor beta chains below, sequenced in a study of cytomegalovirus exposure and HLA in healthy donors. 60 Vbeta and 13 Jbeta primers were used in PCR. Profiled with immunoSEQ multiplex PCR; TCRdb holds only in-frame clones, not every one. The repertoire has about 120,000 clones, about 83% of them found once; the top ten carry less than 3.5%. Sample: PBMCs. These TCRs come from a woman in her 40s in good health and CMV-seropositive.

The chain combines TRBV29-1 with TRBJ2-7, with D possibly TRBD2 on 5 matching bases. The CDR3 sequence is 12 residues long. Deletions cut 4 bases from V and 7 bases from J, with 14 bases between. CDR1 is SQVTM and CDR2 is ANQGSEA in the germline V gene. As DNA, the CDR3 is TGCAGCGTTGTGGAGGCCTCGAGGGAGCAGTACTTC. Translation gives CSVVEASREQYF.

This clone appeared a single time. This chain uses TRBV7-8 with TRBJ1-2, with 8 positions matching TRBD1. The V and J ends lost 8 bases and 4 bases, in that order; junction bases with no gene match: 9. Germline CDR1 SGHVS, CDR2 FQNEAQ. The CDR3 runs to 14 residues. The CDR3 here is CASSKTGAGYGYTF. DNA of the CDR3: TGTGCCAGCTCCAAGACAGGGGCAGGCTATGGCTACACCTTC.

The V gene is TRBV7-8, the J gene TRBJ2-1, with 8 bases fitting TRBD1. Germline V gene data show CDR1 as SGHVS and CDR2 as FQNEAQ. The CDR3 contains 18 residues. V lost 5 bases and J lost 9; bases outside the gene matches: 21. In DNA form, the CDR3 reads TGTGCCAGCAGCGTCCCCAGGGGGCAAATATTGGGTACGGGTGAGCAGTTCTTC. Its protein is CASSVPRGQILGTGEQFF.

The chain joins TRBV15 to TRBJ1-6, with D perhaps TRBD1 (5 bases). The CDR3 is 14 residues long. The germline V and J ends were trimmed by 8 bases and 6 bases, with 14 bases remaining between them. Germline loops: CDR1 LNHNV, CDR2 YYDKDF (reference sequence). CDR3 residues: CATQGGVGNSPLHF. Here the CDR3 DNA reads TGTGCCACCCAGGGCGGGGTTGGTAATTCACCCCTCCACTTT.

The chain employs TRBV2 and TRBJ1-3; D gene unclear. The germline V and J ends were trimmed by 7 bases and 3 bases, with 10 bases remaining between them. CDR3 length equals 13 residues. Germline CDR1 reads SNHLY; CDR2 reads FYNNEI. The CDR3 sequence is CASMRVGGNTIYF. CDR3 DNA: TGTGCCAGCATGAGGGTTGGTGGAAACACCATATATTTT.

The rearrangement joins TRBV5-4 to TRBJ1-2; D is unresolved. V was pared by 0 bases and J by 8 bases, with 14 bases between. Germline loops: CDR1 SGHNT, CDR2 YYREEE (reference sequence). The CDR3 has 14 amino acids. Here the CDR3 reads CASSLEREGMGYTF. DNA of the CDR3: TGTGCCAGCAGCTTGGAAAGGGAGGGAATGGGCTACACCTTC.

The chain has TRBV11-2 and TRBJ2-5; perhaps TRBD2 as D (5 bases). This CDR3 contains 15 residues. The germline gives CDR1 SGHAT, CDR2 FQNNGV. Trimming took 7 bases from V and 1 from J, leaving 16 bases between them. As DNA, the CDR3 is TGTGCCAGCACCCTCCGGGGTTACCGCCAAGAGACCCAGTACTTC. Translating gives CASTLRGYRQETQYF.

In this sample, this clone turned up once. Germline is not matched at one junction end, which may reflect a read error. The chain combines TRBV6-5 with TRBJ1-1; D unresolved. The CDR3 covers 15 residues. Germline CDR1 is MNHEY and CDR2 is SVGAGI. The CDR3 sequence is CAGSYSRQKNTEAFF. DNA of the CDR3: TGTGCCGGCAGTTACTCGAGGCAGAAGAACACTGAAGCTTTCTTT.

With regard to this clone: This sample also contains other DNA sequences that code for the same CDR3. J is TRBJ2-2 and V is TRBV5-1, with 10 positions matching TRBD1. The junction had 3 bases not matched to a gene; V was cut back by 2 bases and J by 2 bases. Germline-derived CDR1 and CDR2 are SGHRS and YFSETQ. CDR3 length: 16 amino acids. In DNA form, the CDR3 reads TGCGCCAGCAGCTTCCAGACAGGGGGCAACACCGGGGAGCTGTTTTTT. It translates to CASSFQTGGNTGELFF.

The V gene is TRBV7-3, the J gene TRBJ1-1; perhaps TRBD1 as D (5 bases). The CDR3 runs 13 residues. V was cut by 5 bases and J by 4 bases, with 11 bases left in between. From germline, CDR1 is SGHTA and CDR2 FQGTGA. As DNA, the CDR3 is TGTGCCAGCAGCGCAGGGTCGGGCACTGAAGCTTTCTTT. Translating it yields CASSAGSGTEAFF.

The CDR3 sequence: CASSLRGALHF. The DNA of the CDR3 is TGTGCCAGCAGCCTAAGGGGCGCCCTCCACTTT. The chain is built from TRBV7-2 and TRBJ1-6; a possible D gene is TRBD1 (5 bases). The CDR3 covers 11 residues. Per the germline V gene, CDR1 is SGHTA and CDR2 is FQGNSA. V was clipped by 5 bases and J by 14 bases, with 10 bases between them.

The CDR3 reads CASSQGQARVLEAFF. In DNA, the CDR3 is TGTGCCAGCAGTCAGGGACAGGCAAGAGTCCTTGAAGCTTTCTTT. The rearrangement uses TRBV6-5 and TRBJ1-1, with 8 bases lining up with TRBD1. From germline, CDR1 is MNHEY and CDR2 SVGAGI. The V segment lost 5 bases and the J segment 7 bases; nucleotides outside the gene matches: 12. CDR3 length equals 15 residues.

The chain combines TRBV19 with TRBJ2-3; a possible D gene is TRBD1 (5 bases). This CDR3 spans 16 amino acids. Germline V gene sequence: CDR1 LNHDA, CDR2 SQIVND (reference sequence). V dropped 1 base and J dropped 0 bases, with 11 bases sitting between them. The CDR3 loop is CASSIGGAPSTDTQYF. The CDR3 coding sequence is TGTGCCAGTAGTATAGGGGGCGCGCCTAGCACAGATACGCAGTATTTT.

The genes are TRBV21-1 and TRBJ2-1; the table's D call TRBD2 went unverified against the DNA. TRBV21-1 constitutes a pseudogene. The CDR3 consists of 13 residues. CDR3 in amino acids: CASSNPENNEQFF. The CDR3, as DNA: TGTGCCAGCAGCAACCCCGAGAACAATGAGCAGTTCTTC.

V usage is TRBV11-3 and J usage is TRBJ2-3; no clear D gene. CDR1 is SGHNT and CDR2 is YENEEA in the germline V gene. V lost 3 bases and J lost 6, with 13 bases in between. This CDR3 spans 14 amino acids. The CDR3, as DNA: TGTGCCAGCAGCTTGTACGGGTTCGGGGATACGCAGTATTTT. Amino acids: CASSLYGFGDTQYF.

V is TRBV27 and J is TRBJ1-5; TRBD1 aligns across 8 bases. Germline V gene sequence: CDR1 MNHEY, CDR2 SMNVEV (reference sequence). The CDR3 has 16 residues. V shed 6 bases and J 2 bases; nucleotides not matched to a gene: 9. CDR3 nucleotide sequence: TGTGCCAGCAGGCCCTTCGACAGGGGAGGCAATCAGCCCCAGCATTTT. It is translated as CASRPFDRGGNQPQHF.

This clone was detected a few times. The chain is built from TRBV30 and TRBJ2-2; 7 bases line up with TRBD1. In germline, CDR1 is GTSNPN, CDR2 SVGIG (reference sequence). Unmatched junction bases numbered 10, after V lost 2 bases and J lost 7 bases. This CDR3 spans 15 amino acids. CDR3 region: CAWSPPDRRGGELFF. The CDR3 bases are TGTGCCTGGAGTCCCCCGGACAGGAGAGGCGGGGAGCTGTTTTTT.

This clone showed up just once. The chain couples TRBV7-9 to TRBJ2-5; TRBD1 matches at 7 bases. The assigned J gene may be wrong: the sequence end matches TRBJ2-7 better. There are 13 residues in the CDR3. Germline loops: CDR1 SEHNR, CDR2 FQNEAQ (reference sequence). The DNA for the CDR3 is TGTGCCAGCAGTTCGCCCCGGGACAGCGAGCAGTACTTC. Its protein product is CASSSPRDSEQYF.